The 13 T cell receptor beta chains reported below all come from one sample, sequenced in a study of post-analysis software for immune sequencing data. Prepared TCR beta cDNA libraries contained unique molecular identifiers. TCRdb reprocessed the PCR reads with MiXCR, giving one entry per CDR3 protein. Among about 160,000 distinct CDR3 sequences listed, 35% to 40% were seen once. The material was blood, obtained after autologous hematopoietic stem cell transplantation. Source of these receptors: a girl under 18 with multiple sclerosis.

The chain links TRBV7-2 to TRBJ1-2; TRBD1 might be the D (6 bases). Germline V CDR1 and CDR2: SGHTA, FQGNSA. Trimming removed 5 bases at V and 8 bases at J, with 15 bases between. The CDR3 runs 13 residues. CDR3 in amino acids: CASSHRWTDGYTF. CDR3 DNA sequence: TGTGCCAGCAGCCACCGATGGACAGACGGCTACACCTTC.

Many counts were recorded for this clonotype. The chain has TRBV20-1 and TRBJ1-1; 7 nucleotides align to TRBD1. Germline V gene sequence: CDR1 DFQATT, CDR2 SNEGSKA (reference sequence). The CDR3 covers 12 residues. J lost 6 bases, V lost 5 bases, and 6 bases had no gene match. CDR3 amino acids: CSAAGGTAEAFF. In DNA form, the CDR3 reads TGCAGTGCTGCAGGGGGTACGGCTGAAGCTTTCTTT.

This clonotype was detected ten times or more. The chain couples TRBV10-3 to TRBJ1-2; TRBD1 matches 7 bases. The V segment lost 0 bases and the J segment 4 bases; nucleotides outside the gene matches: 5. This CDR3 has 15 residues. The V gene's germline CDR1 is ENHRY and CDR2 SYGVKD. The CDR3 bases are TGTGCCATCAGTGAGTCAACAGGGGTGAGCTATGGCTACACCTTC. This sequence encodes CAISESTGVSYGYTF.

The rearrangement joins TRBV12-3 or TRBV12-4 to TRBJ2-1; TRBD1 might be the D (5 bases). The V end lost 4 bases, the J end lost 0 bases, and 13 bases lay between the germline ends. CDR3 length: 16 amino acids. The DNA of the CDR3 is TGTGCCAGCAGTTCAGATCAGGGCAGCTCCTACAATGAGCAGTTCTTC. Translated: CASSSDQGSSYNEQFF.

This sequence joins TRBV5-1 and TRBJ2-1, with TRBD1 matching 7 bases. CDR3 length: 15 residues. CDR1 is SGHRS, CDR2 YFSETQ, per germline. V lost 4 bases and J lost 0; bases outside the gene matches: 4. CDR3 coding DNA: TGCGCCAGCAGCGGGGACAGTAGCTCCTACAATGAGCAGTTCTTC. It codes for CASSGDSSSYNEQFF.

This clonotype was seen more than once but under ten times. The rearrangement links TRBV12-3 or TRBV12-4 to TRBJ2-2; D gene ambiguous. The CDR3 is 16 residues long. V lost 4 bases, J lost 1 base, and 13 bases lay in between. The chain's CDR3 is CASSSLRGMNTGELFF. CDR3 DNA sequence: TGTGCCAGCAGTTCCCTAAGAGGCATGAACACCGGGGAGCTGTTTTTT.

On this clonotype itself: A read error is possible here, since a much larger clone lies one base away. The chain has TRBV12-3 or TRBV12-4 and TRBJ2-7; D not resolved. Trimming removed 6 bases from V and 2 bases from J, with 8 bases in between. The CDR3 spans 12 residues. The CDR3 DNA is TGTGCCAGCAGCACACCTACCTACGAGCAGTACTTC. Protein product: CASSTPTYEQYF.

This clonotype has just a few counts. The chain combines TRBV7-2 with TRBJ2-3; a weak D match, TRBD1 (5 bases). Germline V CDR1 and CDR2: SGHTA, FQGNSA. This CDR3 is 15 amino acids long. Trimming took off 1 base at V and 0 bases at J, with 8 bases between the two ends. As DNA, the CDR3 is TGTGCCAGCAGCTTAGTTAGGGGCAGCACAGATACGCAGTATTTT. Its translation is CASSLVRGSTDTQYF.

The sample holds a few counts of this clonotype. This chain links TRBV5-1 with TRBJ2-5, with 13 bases matching TRBD2. The end of the DNA fits TRBJ2-7 better, so the J call may be wrong. This CDR3 has 14 amino acids. Germline V gene sequence: CDR1 SGHRS, CDR2 YFSETQ. The CDR3 DNA follows: TGCGCCAGCACCAGGACTAGCGGGAGTGGCGAGCAGTACTTC. This translates into CASTRTSGSGEQYF.

This clonotype has just one count. The rearrangement joins TRBV10-3 to TRBJ2-5, with D unresolved. Between the trimmed V and J ends, which lost 6 bases and 0 bases, there was a span of 11 bases. The CDR3 is 14 amino acids. Germline-derived CDR1 and CDR2 are ENHRY and SYGVKD. The chain's CDR3 is CAISGWTDQETQYF. In nucleotides, the CDR3 is TGTGCCATCAGCGGATGGACGGACCAAGAGACCCAGTACTTC.

This clonotype has only one observation. A junction end diverges from the germline sequence, so it may reflect a read error. V usage is TRBV7-8 and J usage is TRBJ1-5; D not resolved. The CDR3 spans 14 residues. CDR1 SGHVS and CDR2 FQNEAQ come from the germline V gene. CDR3 DNA sequence: TGTGCCAGCAGCTTAGTTACACCCAATCAGTCCCAGCATTTT. It translates to CASSLVTPNQSQHF.

The chain is built from TRBV6-1 and TRBJ2-1; D not certain. The length of the CDR3 is 14 residues. CDR1 and CDR2 (germline): MNHNS, SASEGT. V lost 11 bases and J lost 0, with 14 bases in between. The CDR3 DNA follows: TGTGCCTGCTGCCGAACTATCTCCTACAATGAGCAGTTCTTC. Its translation is CACCRTISYNEQFF.

V and J are TRBV6-2 or TRBV6-3 and TRBJ1-2; possible D gene TRBD1, 5 bases. CDR1 is MNHEY and CDR2 is SVGEGT in the germline V gene. V was shortened by 5 bases and J by 4 bases, with 23 bases between the two germline ends. The CDR3 has 17 amino acids. The CDR3 reads CASSRMAGPTNIYGYTF. The DNA of the CDR3 is TGTGCCAGCAGTAGAATGGCGGGACCGACGAATATCTATGGCTACACCTTC.